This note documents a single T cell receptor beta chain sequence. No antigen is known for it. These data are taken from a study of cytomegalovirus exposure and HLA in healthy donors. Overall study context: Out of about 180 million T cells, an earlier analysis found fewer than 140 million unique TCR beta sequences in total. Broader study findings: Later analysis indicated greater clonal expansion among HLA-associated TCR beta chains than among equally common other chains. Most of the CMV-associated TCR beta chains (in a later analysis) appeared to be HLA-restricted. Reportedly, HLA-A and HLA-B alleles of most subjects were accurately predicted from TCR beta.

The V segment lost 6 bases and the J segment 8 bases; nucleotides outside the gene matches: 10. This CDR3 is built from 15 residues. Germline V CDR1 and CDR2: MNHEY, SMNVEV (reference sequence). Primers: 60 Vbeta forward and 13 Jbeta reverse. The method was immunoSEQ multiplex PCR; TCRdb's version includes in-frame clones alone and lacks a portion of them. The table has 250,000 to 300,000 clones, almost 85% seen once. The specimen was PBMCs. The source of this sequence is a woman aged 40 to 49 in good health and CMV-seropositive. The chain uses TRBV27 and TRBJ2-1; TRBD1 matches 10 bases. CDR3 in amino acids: CASRKLRDRGDEQFF. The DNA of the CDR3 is TGTGCCAGCAGAAAATTACGGGACAGGGGAGATGAGCAGTTCTTC.